This T cell receptor (beta chain) was obtained from a study of T cell responses to AZD1222 COVID-19 vaccine. Between the trimmed V and J ends, which lost 4 bases and 2 bases, there was a span of 7 bases. Germline V gene sequence: CDR1 KGHDR, CDR2 SFDVKD. CDR3 length: 13 residues. Comment on this clone: Its specificity is not known.

Notes on the study in general: Spike regions recognized by vaccine-associated CD4 TCRs spanned the protein, led by 160-218 and 743-854.

Here immunoSEQ multiplex PCR was the method, and the copy in TCRdb shows in-frame clones only, minus some. The table lists approximately 6,000 clones, around 87% of them singletons. V and J are TRBV24-1 and TRBJ1-2, with D uncertain. The TCR originated in an adult who received the AZD1222 COVID-19 vaccine. The sequenced sample was peripheral blood, obtained 28 days after the second AZD1222 dose. CDR3 in amino acids: CATSERRNYGYTF. The CDR3 region has the DNA TGTGCCACCAGTGAACGACGGAACTATGGCTACACCTTC.